These T cell receptor beta chains were read from a single sample in a study of blood T cell repertoires in COVID-19. Generated by immunoSEQ multiplex PCR, the TCRdb table keeps only in-frame clones and is missing some. The table shows about 100,000 clones, with around four fifths occurring only once. Specimen: peripheral blood. The receptors come from a woman in her seventies with acute or convalescent COVID-19. Both conserved end residues are part of each CDR3.

>TRBV6-4|TRBJ2-7
CASSDSGGEQYF
>TRBV3-1/TRBV3-2|TRBJ1-1
CASSQGQGITEAFF
>TRBV14|TRBJ2-6
CASSDRVSGANVLTF
>TRBV30|TRBJ1-1
CAWSGTIEAFF
>TRBV27|TRBJ1-1
CASKLRGPNTEAFF
>TRBV7-8|TRBJ2-2
CASSFGASTGELFF
>TRBV19|TRBJ1-2
CASSIDRGYGYTF
>TRBV19|TRBJ2-2
CASQGTGELFF
>TRBV6-4|TRBJ1-2
CASSQSPDRSSGYTF
>TRBV5-5|TRBJ1-4
CASSLRQTYEKLFF
>TRBV4-3|TRBJ2-2
CASSQVGLPGELFF
>TRBV28|TRBJ1-2
CASTGAGATYGYTF
>TRBV3-1/TRBV3-2|TRBJ1-3
CASSHFTGTGLGNTIYF
>TRBV25-1|TRBJ1-6
CASRPGQIGSSYNSPLHF
>TRBV7-9|TRBJ2-1
CASSTSGGNEQFF
>TRBV3-1/TRBV3-2|TRBJ1-1
CASSHLTVNTEAFF
>TRBV19|TRBJ2-5
CASSRQVEETQYF
>TRBV3-1/TRBV3-2|TRBJ1-3
CASSQGLGPSGNTIYF
>TRBV5-1|TRBJ2-1
CASSATSGGTNEQFF
>TRBV5-5|TRBJ2-4
CASSPDRVGAKNIQYF
>TRBV20-1|TRBJ2-5
CSASWGGETQYF
>TRBV7-8|TRBJ1-3
CASSRGRAMNGNTIYF
>TRBV7-8|TRBJ1-3
CASSPQQGLAGNTIYF
>TRBV6-1|TRBJ2-1
CASSDHISGDEQFF
>TRBV5-1|TRBJ2-3
CASSSGGTDTQYF
>TRBV5-1|TRBJ1-3
CASSLTGGLGNTIYF
>TRBV14|TRBJ1-6
CASSQERTGNSPLHF